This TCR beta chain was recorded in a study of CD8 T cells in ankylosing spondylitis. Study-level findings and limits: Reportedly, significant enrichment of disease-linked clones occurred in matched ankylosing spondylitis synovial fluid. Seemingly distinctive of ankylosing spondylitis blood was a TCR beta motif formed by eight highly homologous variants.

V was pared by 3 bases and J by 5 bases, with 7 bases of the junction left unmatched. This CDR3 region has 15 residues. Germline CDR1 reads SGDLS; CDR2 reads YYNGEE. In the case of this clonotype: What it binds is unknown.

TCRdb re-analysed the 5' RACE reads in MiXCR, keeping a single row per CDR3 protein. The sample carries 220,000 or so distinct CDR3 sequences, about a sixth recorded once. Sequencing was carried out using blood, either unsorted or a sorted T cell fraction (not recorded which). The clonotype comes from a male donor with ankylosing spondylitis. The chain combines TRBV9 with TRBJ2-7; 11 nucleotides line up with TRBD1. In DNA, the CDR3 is TGTGCCAGCAGCGCATCCGGGACAGGGGGAAACGAGCAGTACTTC. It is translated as CASSASGTGGNEQYF.